This T cell receptor beta chain originates from a study of blood T cell repertoires in COVID-19. Study summary: Samples came from the United States, Italy and Spain, spanning acute and convalescent COVID-19. PBMCs, B-cell-depleted T cells, or T cells provided the cDNA or gDNA that made up the material.

This CDR3 region has 16 residues. Germline CDR1 SGHNT, CDR2 YYREEE (reference sequence). J gave up 6 bases and V 4 bases, and 13 bases lay outside the gene matches. As handled by the study authors: Reference gene primers were amplified, and this amplification served to estimate nucleated cell counts. Sequenced by immunoSEQ multiplex PCR; TCRdb stores in-frame clones only, minus some. V and J calls and clone size come straight from that table; D and trimming were deduced from the DNA. The sample holds tens of thousands of clones; 88% are singletons and the top ten take about 4.8%. What was sequenced was peripheral blood. The chain couples TRBV5-4 to TRBJ2-7; 10 positions match TRBD1. The receptor was isolated from an elderly woman with acute or convalescent COVID-19. The CDR3 spells CASSDVRQGARAEQYF. As DNA, the CDR3 is TGTGCCAGCAGCGACGTCCGACAGGGGGCGAGGGCCGAGCAGTACTTC.